This entry is about one TCR beta chain. Its antigen has not been determined. Within one base of it there is no much larger clone, and no base qualities were kept. The entry originates in a study of T-cell reconstitution after alpha-beta-depleted transplantation in children (dated by TCRdb to about 2016). Regarding the research as a whole: Using TCR repertoire profiling, the study quantitatively followed how T-cell immune reconstitution unfolded in children after TCRalphabeta/CD19-depleted allogeneic hematopoietic cell transplantation.

General study outcomes and caveats: Apparently early alphabetaT-cell count recovery about two months after transplant reportedly relied on only several hundred rapidly expanded clones derived from non-depleted graft cells. The frequencies of hyperexpanded clones fell over the following months, and after one year, T-cell counts and TCRbeta diversity were mostly attributed to newly produced T cells. In some patients, high TCRbeta diversity at day 60 was attributed to recipient T cells and intrathymic progenitors that had survived conditioning.

In the paper's terms, the treatment or condition label means: allogeneic hematopoietic cell transplantation with graft depleted of TCRalphabeta T cells and CD19 B cells. TCRalphabeta/CD19-depleted allogeneic hematopoietic cell grafts were given to the transplant recipients, all of whom were children. Taken from cysteine to phenylalanine, the CDR3 has 13 residues. Left in the record is the CDR3 DNA by itself, 39 bases read in frame from the first base. Taken from the germline V gene (reference sequence), the CDR1 and CDR2 loops are DFQATT and SNEGSKA. V is clipped by 2 bases and J by 10 bases, and the sequence between their germline boundaries is 17 bases long. The library was generated by PCR. The sequencer listed for this sample is Illumina HiSeq 2500. TCR library preparation used molecular barcoding, with unique molecular identifiers applied to normalize quantification of the TCRbeta repertoire. TCRdb reworked the public reads: Q25 trimming with fastp, MiXCR clone assembly, productive beta chains retained. Duplicate CDR3 protein sequences are folded into a single record with the most common DNA and genes. The sample table contains hundreds of thousands of distinct CDR3 sequences; only one count was recorded for around 17% of them. In total, the top ten clones hold approximately 5% of the sample.

The chain employs TRBV20-1 and TRBJ1-1, with the D segment identity uncertain. This sequence originates from a male patient between 10 and 17 years old who had a stem cell transplant for acute lymphoblastic leukemia, so the T cells may come from the graft donor. The sample consisted of PBMCs, mostly from graft donor cells, taken 360 days after TCRalphabeta/CD19-depleted stem cell transplant. The CDR3 region reads CSARPNNLLGAFF. The nucleotides are TGCAGTGCTAGACCTAACAATCTTCTCGGAGCTTTCTTT.